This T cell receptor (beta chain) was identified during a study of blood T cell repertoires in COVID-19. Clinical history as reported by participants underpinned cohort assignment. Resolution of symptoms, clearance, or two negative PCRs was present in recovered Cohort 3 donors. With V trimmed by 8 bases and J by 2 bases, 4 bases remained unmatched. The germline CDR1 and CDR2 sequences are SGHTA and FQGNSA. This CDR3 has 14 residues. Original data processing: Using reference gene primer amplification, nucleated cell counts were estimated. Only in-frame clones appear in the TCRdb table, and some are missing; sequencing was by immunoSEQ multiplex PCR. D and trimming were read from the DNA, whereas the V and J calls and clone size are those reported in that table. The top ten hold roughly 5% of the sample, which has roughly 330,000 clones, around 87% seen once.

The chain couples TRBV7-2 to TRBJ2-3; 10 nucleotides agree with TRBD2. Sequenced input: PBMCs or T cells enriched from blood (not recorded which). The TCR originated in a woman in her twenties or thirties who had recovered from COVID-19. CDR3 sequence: CASVTSGATDTQYF. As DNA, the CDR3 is TGTGCCAGCGTTACTAGCGGGGCCACAGATACGCAGTATTTT. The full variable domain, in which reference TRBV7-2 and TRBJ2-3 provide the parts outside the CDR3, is GAGVSQSPSNKVTEKGKDVELRCDPISGHTALYWYRQSLGQGLEFLIYFQGNSAPDKSGLPSDRFSAERTGGSVSTLTIQRTQQEDSAVYLCASVTSGATDTQYFGPGTRLTVL.